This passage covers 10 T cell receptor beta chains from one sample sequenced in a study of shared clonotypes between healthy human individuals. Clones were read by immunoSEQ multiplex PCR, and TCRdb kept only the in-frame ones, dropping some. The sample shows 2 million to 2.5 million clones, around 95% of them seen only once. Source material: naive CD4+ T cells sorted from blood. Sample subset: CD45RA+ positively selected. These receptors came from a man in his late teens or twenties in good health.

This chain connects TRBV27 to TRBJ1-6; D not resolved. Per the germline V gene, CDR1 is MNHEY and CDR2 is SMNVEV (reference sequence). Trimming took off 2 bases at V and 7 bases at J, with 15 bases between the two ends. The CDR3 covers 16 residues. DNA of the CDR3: TGTGCCAGCAGTTTAGAGGGTAGAGACGGGAATTCACCCCTCCACTTT. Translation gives CASSLEGRDGNSPLHF.

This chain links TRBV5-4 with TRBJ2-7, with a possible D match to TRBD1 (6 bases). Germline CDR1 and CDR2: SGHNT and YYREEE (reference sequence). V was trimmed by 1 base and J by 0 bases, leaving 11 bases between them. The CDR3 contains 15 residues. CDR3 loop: CASSLPTGNSYEQYF. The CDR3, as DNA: TGTGCCAGCAGCTTGCCCACAGGGAACTCCTACGAGCAGTACTTC.

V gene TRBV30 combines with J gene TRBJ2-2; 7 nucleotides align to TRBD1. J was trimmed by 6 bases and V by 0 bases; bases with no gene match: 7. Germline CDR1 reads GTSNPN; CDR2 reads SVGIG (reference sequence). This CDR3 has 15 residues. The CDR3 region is CAWSVKTGSAGELFF. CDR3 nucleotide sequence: TGTGCCTGGAGTGTAAAGACAGGGTCTGCCGGGGAGCTGTTTTTT. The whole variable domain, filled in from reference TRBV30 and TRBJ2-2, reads SQTIHQWPATLVQPVGSPLSLECTVEGTSNPNLYWYRQAAGRGLQLLFYSVGIGQISSEVPQNLSASRPQDRQFILSSKKLLLSDSGFYLCAWSVKTGSAGELFFGEGSRLTVL.

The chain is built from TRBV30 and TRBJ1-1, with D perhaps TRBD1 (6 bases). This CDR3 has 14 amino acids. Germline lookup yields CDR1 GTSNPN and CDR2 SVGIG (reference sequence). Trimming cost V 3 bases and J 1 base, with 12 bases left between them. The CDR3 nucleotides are TGTGCCTGGAGGAGGGGGGTGCCGAACACTGAAGCTTTCTTT. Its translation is CAWRRGVPNTEAFF.

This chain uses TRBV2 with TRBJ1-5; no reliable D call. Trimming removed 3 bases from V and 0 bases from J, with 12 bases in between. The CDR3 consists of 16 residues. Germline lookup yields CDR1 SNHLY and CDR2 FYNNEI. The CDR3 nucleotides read TGTGCCAGCAGTGAGGGGTCAGATTATAGCAATCAGCCCCAGCATTTT. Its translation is CASSEGSDYSNQPQHF.

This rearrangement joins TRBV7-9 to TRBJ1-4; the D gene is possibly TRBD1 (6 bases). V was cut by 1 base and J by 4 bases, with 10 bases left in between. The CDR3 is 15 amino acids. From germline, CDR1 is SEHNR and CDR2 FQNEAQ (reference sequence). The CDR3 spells CASSLGQANNEKLFF. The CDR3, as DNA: TGTGCCAGCAGCTTAGGACAGGCTAATAATGAAAAACTGTTTTTT.

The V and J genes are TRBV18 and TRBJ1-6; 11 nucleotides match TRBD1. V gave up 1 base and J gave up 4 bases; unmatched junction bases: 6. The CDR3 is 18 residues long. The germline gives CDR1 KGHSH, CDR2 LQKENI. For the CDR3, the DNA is TGTGCCAGCTCACCACGCGTAGGACAGGGGGCTTATAATTCACCCCTCCACTTT. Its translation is CASSPRVGQGAYNSPLHF.

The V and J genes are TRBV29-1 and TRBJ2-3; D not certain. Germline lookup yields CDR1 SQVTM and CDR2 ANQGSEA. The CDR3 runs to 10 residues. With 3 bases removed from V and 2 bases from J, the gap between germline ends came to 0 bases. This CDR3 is CSVDTDTQYF. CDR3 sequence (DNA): TGCAGCGTTGACACAGATACGCAGTATTTT.

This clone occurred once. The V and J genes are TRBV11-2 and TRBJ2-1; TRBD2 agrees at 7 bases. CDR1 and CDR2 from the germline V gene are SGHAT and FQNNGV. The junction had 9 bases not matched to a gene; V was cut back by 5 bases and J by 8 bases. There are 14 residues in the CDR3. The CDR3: CASSRKRGRDEQFF. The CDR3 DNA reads TGTGCCAGCAGCCGAAAGCGGGGTAGGGATGAGCAGTTCTTC.

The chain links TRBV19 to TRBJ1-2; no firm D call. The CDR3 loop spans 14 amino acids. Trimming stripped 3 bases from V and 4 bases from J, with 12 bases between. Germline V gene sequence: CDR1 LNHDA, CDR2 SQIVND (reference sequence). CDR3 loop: CASSIRGRGYGYTF. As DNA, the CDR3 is TGTGCCAGTAGTATTCGAGGACGAGGCTATGGCTACACCTTC.